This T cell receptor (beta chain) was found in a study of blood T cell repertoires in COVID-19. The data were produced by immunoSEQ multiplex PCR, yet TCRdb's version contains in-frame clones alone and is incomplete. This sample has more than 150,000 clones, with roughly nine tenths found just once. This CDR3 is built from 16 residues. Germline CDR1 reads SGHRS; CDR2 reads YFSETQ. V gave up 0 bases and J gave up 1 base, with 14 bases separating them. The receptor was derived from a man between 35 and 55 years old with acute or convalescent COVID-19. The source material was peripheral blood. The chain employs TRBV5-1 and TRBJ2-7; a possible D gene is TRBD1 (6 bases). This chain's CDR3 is CASSLAWTEGSYEQYF. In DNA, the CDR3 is TGCGCCAGCAGCTTGGCCTGGACAGAGGGTTCCTACGAGCAGTACTTC.